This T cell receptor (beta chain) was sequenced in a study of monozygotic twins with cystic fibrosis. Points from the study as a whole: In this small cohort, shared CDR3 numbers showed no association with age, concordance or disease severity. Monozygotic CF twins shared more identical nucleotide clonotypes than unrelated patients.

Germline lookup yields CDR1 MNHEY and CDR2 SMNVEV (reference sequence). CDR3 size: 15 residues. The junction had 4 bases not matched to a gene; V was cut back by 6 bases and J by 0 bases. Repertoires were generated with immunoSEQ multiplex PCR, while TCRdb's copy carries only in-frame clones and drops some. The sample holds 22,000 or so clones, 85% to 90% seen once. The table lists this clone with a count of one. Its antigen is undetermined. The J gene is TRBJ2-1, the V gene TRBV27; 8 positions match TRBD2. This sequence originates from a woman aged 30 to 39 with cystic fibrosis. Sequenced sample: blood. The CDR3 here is CASSGGGTSYNEQFF. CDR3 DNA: TGTGCCAGCAGCGGGGGGGGGACCTCCTACAATGAGCAGTTCTTC.